These 17 T cell receptor beta chains share one sample of origin, sequenced in a study of blood T cell repertoires in COVID-19. Assay: immunoSEQ multiplex PCR; the TCRdb copy retains only in-frame clones and omits some. This table holds 400,000 to 450,000 clones, 75% to 90% found once. Sequencing was performed on PBMCs or T cells enriched from blood (not recorded which). All receptors derive from a man aged 25 to 45 who had recovered from COVID-19.

The chain employs TRBV7-9 and TRBJ2-1; D is ambiguous. Trimming shortened V by 5 bases and J by 9 bases, and 14 bases separated the two germline ends. Germline V lookup: CDR1 SEHNR, CDR2 FQNEAQ (reference sequence). The CDR3 is made up of 13 amino acids. The CDR3 sequence is CASSQSSETEQFF. For the CDR3, the DNA is TGTGCCAGCAGCCAAAGTTCGGAGACTGAGCAGTTCTTC.

The chain combines TRBV6-5 with TRBJ2-1; possibly TRBD2 for D (6 bases). Germline V lookup: CDR1 MNHEY, CDR2 SVGAGI. Trimming took off 10 bases at V and 6 bases at J, with 16 bases between the two ends. This CDR3 has 13 amino acids. CDR3 amino acids: CATRFEAGNEQFF. DNA of the CDR3: TGTGCCACCAGGTTTGAAGCGGGCAATGAGCAGTTCTTC.

This chain links TRBV28 with TRBJ2-1; TRBD2 agrees at 9 bases. The CDR3 sequence is 15 residues long. Trimming cost V 2 bases and J 6 bases; bases outside gene matches: 5. The germline V gene has CDR1 MDHEN and CDR2 SYDVKM. The chain's CDR3 is CASSLGLAGSNEQFF. For the CDR3, the DNA is TGTGCCAGCAGTTTAGGTCTAGCGGGGAGCAATGAGCAGTTCTTC.

The chain recombines TRBV5-1 with TRBJ2-2; 10 bases line up with TRBD2. Per germline, CDR1 SGHRS and CDR2 YFSETQ. The CDR3 has 15 amino acids. After removal of 1 base from V and 5 bases from J, the junction contained 2 bases not matched to a gene. In DNA, the CDR3 is TGCGCCAGCAGCTTGCGAGCGGGGGGGACCGGGGAGCTGTTTTTT. Translating gives CASSLRAGGTGELFF.

The gene calls are TRBV28 and TRBJ2-2; TRBD2 is a possible D gene (6 bases). Trimming removed 5 bases at V and 1 base at J, with 11 bases between. The CDR3 is 15 amino acids. Germline V gene sequence: CDR1 MDHEN, CDR2 SYDVKM. CDR3: CASSQLAVNTGELFF. The DNA of the CDR3 is TGTGCCAGCAGTCAGTTAGCGGTGAACACCGGGGAGCTGTTTTTT.

CDR3 DNA: TGCAGCGCCCCCCTAGCGGGGGACTATGGCTACACCTTC. Amino acids: CSAPLAGDYGYTF. This chain uses TRBV29-1 with TRBJ1-2, with a tentative D call TRBD1 (5 bases). V was trimmed by 7 bases and J by 3 bases, leaving 15 bases between them. The germline CDR1 and CDR2 sequences are SQVTM and ANQGSEA. This CDR3 is 13 amino acids long.

This sequence joins TRBV7-9 and TRBJ1-1, with D uncertain. Germline CDR1 SEHNR, CDR2 FQNEAQ (reference sequence). The CDR3 extends over 16 amino acids. The V gene lost 5 bases and the J gene lost 3 bases, with 19 bases spanning the gap. This chain's CDR3 is CASSHHPRGADTEAFF. The CDR3 nucleotides are TGTGCCAGCAGCCACCACCCCCGTGGTGCGGACACTGAAGCTTTCTTT.

The chain uses TRBV7-9 and TRBJ2-1; 7 positions match TRBD2. Trimming took 5 bases from V and 6 from J; bases not matched to a gene: 4. Germline assignment: CDR1 SEHNR and CDR2 FQNEAQ (reference sequence). The CDR3 has 13 amino acids. The CDR3 region has the DNA TGTGCCAGCAGCCGAGGCGGGGGCAATGAGCAGTTCTTC. Residues: CASSRGGGNEQFF.

This clone was counted between two and nine times. The chain has TRBV12-5 and TRBJ2-7; 11 bases are shared with TRBD1. The CDR3 has 18 amino acids. The V segment lost 3 bases and the J segment 4 bases; nucleotides outside the gene matches: 14. From germline, CDR1 is LGHNT and CDR2 FRNRAP. As DNA, the CDR3 is TGTGCTAGTGGTTTCCCCTCAGGGGGACAGGGGGGGTATTACGAGCAGTACTTC. Translated, it gives CASGFPSGGQGGYYEQYF. Drawing the rest from reference TRBV12-5 and TRBJ2-7, the complete variable domain is DARVTQTPRHKVTEMGQEVTMRCQPILGHNTVFWYRQTMMQGLELLAYFRNRAPLDDSGMPKDRFSAEMPDATLATLKIQPSEPRDSAVYFCASGFPSGGQGGYYEQYFGPGTRLTVT.

The gene calls are TRBV7-9 and TRBJ1-4, with a tentative D call TRBD1 (5 bases). The CDR3 is made up of 17 amino acids. CDR1 and CDR2 from the germline V gene are SEHNR and FQNEAQ (reference sequence). V gave up 6 bases and J gave up 3 bases, with 20 bases separating them. CDR3 coding DNA: TGTGCCAGCAGTAGGGGCGGGATCGGGGTAGCTAATGAAAAACTGTTTTTT. Its protein product is CASSRGGIGVANEKLFF.

The chain carries TRBV10-1 and TRBJ1-5; 7 nucleotides match TRBD1. Germline V lookup: CDR1 WNHNN, CDR2 SYGVQD (reference sequence). V trimming: 2 bases; J trimming: 6 bases; junction bases outside the gene matches: 4. The CDR3 has 14 amino acids. The CDR3: CASSEGTVGQPQHF. The DNA for the CDR3 is TGCGCCAGCAGTGAGGGGACAGTGGGTCAGCCCCAGCATTTT.

The rearrangement links TRBV28 to TRBJ1-6; 9 nucleotides match TRBD1. V lost 6 bases, J lost 9 bases, and 12 bases stayed unmatched. The length of the CDR3 is 16 residues. In germline, CDR1 is MDHEN, CDR2 SYDVKM. The CDR3: CASSPGDRDYGSPLHF. In DNA form, the CDR3 reads TGTGCCAGCAGCCCGGGGGACAGGGATTATGGTTCACCCCTCCACTTT.

The chain's CDR3 is CASSNGRDLAKNIQYF. Written as DNA, the CDR3 is TGCGCCAGCAGCAACGGGAGGGACTTAGCCAAAAACATTCAGTACTTC. The chain carries TRBV5-1 and TRBJ2-4, with 8 bases fitting TRBD2. This CDR3 is built from 16 residues. V trimming: 4 bases; J trimming: 0 bases; junction bases outside the gene matches: 6. Germline lookup yields CDR1 SGHRS and CDR2 YFSETQ.

This chain uses TRBV7-9 with TRBJ1-6; TRBD1 might be the D (6 bases). The germline gives CDR1 SEHNR, CDR2 FQNEAQ (reference sequence). The CDR3 contains 15 residues. V was shortened by 5 bases and J by 7 bases, with 15 bases between the two germline ends. The CDR3: CASSGAQGLNSPLHF. The CDR3 DNA follows: TGTGCCAGCAGCGGAGCACAGGGTTTAAATTCACCCCTCCACTTT.

This sequence joins TRBV7-3 and TRBJ1-2, with D perhaps TRBD1 (5 bases). The CDR3 spans 14 residues. The germline V gene has CDR1 SGHTA and CDR2 FQGTGA. Trimming left V 5 bases short and J 4 bases short, with 14 bases between. The CDR3 nucleotides are TGTGCCAGCAGCCTCATGGGGCTGACCTATGGCTACACCTTC. Amino acid sequence: CASSLMGLTYGYTF.

The rearrangement uses TRBV4-1 and TRBJ2-1; D gene unclear. V lost 0 bases and J 5 bases, leaving 8 bases between the germline ends. Germline CDR1 reads MGHRA; CDR2 reads YSYEKL. The CDR3 is 14 amino acids. The CDR3 loop is CASSQERQNNEQFF. DNA for the CDR3: TGCGCCAGCAGCCAAGAGCGGCAGAACAATGAGCAGTTCTTC.

The chain uses TRBV27 and TRBJ2-1; unclear D gene. The germline CDR1 and CDR2 sequences are MNHEY and SMNVEV (reference sequence). The CDR3 length is 15 residues. V was trimmed by 5 bases and J by 0 bases, leaving 11 bases between them. The CDR3 loop reads CASSPSPSSYNEQFF. The CDR3 DNA reads as TGTGCCAGCAGTCCCTCCCCCAGCTCCTACAATGAGCAGTTCTTC.